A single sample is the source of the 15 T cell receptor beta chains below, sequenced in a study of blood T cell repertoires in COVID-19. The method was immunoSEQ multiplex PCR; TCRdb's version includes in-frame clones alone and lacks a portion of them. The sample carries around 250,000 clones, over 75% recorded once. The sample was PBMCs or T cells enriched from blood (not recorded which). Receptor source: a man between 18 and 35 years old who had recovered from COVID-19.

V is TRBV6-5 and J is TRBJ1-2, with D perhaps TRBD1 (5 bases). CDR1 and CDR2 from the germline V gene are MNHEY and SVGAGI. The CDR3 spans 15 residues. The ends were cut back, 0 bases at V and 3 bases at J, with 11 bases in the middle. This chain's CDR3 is CASSYSVLGHYGYTF. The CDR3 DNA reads TGTGCCAGCAGTTACTCGGTTCTGGGGCACTATGGCTACACCTTC.

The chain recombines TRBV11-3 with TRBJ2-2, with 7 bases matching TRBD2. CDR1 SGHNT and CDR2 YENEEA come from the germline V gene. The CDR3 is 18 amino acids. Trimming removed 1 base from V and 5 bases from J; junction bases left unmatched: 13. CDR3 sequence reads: CASSLGGGRRGRTGELFF. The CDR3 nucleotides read TGTGCCAGCAGCTTAGGTGGGGGACGGCGGGGGAGAACCGGGGAGCTGTTTTTT.

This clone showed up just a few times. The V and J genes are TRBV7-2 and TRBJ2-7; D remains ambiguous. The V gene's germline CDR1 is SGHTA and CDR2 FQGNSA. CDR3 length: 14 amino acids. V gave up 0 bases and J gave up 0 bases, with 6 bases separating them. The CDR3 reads CASSLAGSSYEQYF. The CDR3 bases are TGTGCCAGCAGCTTAGCCGGGTCCTCCTACGAGCAGTACTTC. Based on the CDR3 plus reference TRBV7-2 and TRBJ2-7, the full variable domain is GAGVSQSPSNKVTEKGKDVELRCDPISGHTALYWYRQSLGQGLEFLIYFQGNSAPDKSGLPSDRFSAERTGGSVSTLTIQRTQQEDSAVYLCASSLAGSSYEQYFGPGTRLTVT.

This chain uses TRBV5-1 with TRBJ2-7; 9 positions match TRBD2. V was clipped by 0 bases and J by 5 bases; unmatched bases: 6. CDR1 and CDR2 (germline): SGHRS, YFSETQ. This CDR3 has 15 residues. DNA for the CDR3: TGCGCCAGCAGCTTGGGAGCAGTAGCGGGAGACGAGCAGTACTTC. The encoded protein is CASSLGAVAGDEQYF.

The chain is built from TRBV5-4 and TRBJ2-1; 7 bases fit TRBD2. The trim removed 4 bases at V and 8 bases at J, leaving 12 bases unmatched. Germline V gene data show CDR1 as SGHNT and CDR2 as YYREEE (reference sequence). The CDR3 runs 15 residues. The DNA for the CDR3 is TGTGCCAGCAGCCCTCGGACTAGGATCGCCGATGAGCAGTTCTTC. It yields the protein CASSPRTRIADEQFF.

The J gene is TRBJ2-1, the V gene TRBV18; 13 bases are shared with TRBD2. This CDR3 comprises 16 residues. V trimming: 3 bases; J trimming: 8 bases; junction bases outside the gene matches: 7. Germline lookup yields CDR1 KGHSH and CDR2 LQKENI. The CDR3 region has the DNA TGTGCCAGCTCACCCGGACTAGCGGGAGCGTACCATGAGCAGTTCTTC. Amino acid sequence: CASSPGLAGAYHEQFF.

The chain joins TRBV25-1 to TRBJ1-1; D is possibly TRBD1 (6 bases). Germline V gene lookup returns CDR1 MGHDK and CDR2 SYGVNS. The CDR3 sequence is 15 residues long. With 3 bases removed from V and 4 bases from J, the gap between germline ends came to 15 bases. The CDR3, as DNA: TGTGCCAGCAGTGAGGATACAGGGAGCGGCACTGAAGCTTTCTTT. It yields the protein CASSEDTGSGTEAFF.

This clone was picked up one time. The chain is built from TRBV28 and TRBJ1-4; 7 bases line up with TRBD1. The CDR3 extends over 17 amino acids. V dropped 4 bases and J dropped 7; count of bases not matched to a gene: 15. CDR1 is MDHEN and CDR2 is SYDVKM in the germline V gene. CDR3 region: CASSSRGTAKYGEKLFF. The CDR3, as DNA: TGTGCCAGCAGTTCCCGTGGGACAGCAAAGTATGGTGAAAAACTGTTTTTT.

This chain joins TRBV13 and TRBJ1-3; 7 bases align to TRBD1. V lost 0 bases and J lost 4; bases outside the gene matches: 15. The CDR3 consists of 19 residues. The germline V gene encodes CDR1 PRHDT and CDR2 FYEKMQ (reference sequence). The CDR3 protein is CASSLGMGNRGLAGNTIYF. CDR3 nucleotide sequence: TGTGCCAGCAGCTTAGGAATGGGGAACAGGGGCCTCGCGGGAAACACCATATATTTT.

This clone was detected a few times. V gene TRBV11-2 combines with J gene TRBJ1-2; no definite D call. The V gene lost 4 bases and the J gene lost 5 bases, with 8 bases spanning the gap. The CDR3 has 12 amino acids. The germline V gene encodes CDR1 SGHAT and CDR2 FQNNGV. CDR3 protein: CASSSYEYGYTF. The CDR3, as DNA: TGTGCCAGCAGCTCTTACGAGTATGGCTACACCTTC.

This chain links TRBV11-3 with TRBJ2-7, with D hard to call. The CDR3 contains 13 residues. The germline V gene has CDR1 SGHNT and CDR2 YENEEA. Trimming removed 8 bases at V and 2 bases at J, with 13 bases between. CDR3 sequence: CASSYLPPYEQYF. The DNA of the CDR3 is TGTGCCAGCTCCTACCTGCCCCCCTACGAGCAGTACTTC.

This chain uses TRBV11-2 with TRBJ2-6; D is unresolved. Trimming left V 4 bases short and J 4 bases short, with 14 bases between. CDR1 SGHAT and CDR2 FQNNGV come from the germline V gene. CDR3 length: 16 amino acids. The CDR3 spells CASSSIFDEGANVLTF. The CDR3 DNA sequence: TGTGCCAGCAGCTCAATTTTTGATGAGGGGGCCAACGTCCTGACTTTC.

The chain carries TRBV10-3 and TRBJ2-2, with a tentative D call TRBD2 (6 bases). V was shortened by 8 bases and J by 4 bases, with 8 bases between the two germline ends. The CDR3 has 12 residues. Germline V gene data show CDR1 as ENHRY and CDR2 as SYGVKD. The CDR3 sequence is CAIVGGTGELFF. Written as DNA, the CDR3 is TGTGCCATCGTCGGGGGCACCGGGGAGCTGTTTTTT.

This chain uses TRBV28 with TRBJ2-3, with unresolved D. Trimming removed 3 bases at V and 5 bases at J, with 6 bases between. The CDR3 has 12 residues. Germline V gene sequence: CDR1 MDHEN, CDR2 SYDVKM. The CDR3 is CASSFSVDTQYF. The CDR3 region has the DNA TGTGCCAGCAGTTTTTCTGTAGATACGCAGTATTTT.

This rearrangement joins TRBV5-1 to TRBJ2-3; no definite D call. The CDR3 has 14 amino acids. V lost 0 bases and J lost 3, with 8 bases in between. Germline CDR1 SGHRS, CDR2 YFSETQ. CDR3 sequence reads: CASSLAEQTDTQYF. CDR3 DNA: TGCGCCAGCAGCTTGGCGGAGCAAACAGATACGCAGTATTTT.